This is a list of T cell receptor beta chains from one sample in a study of OX40 agonist ivuxolimab in advanced cancers. Method: immunoSEQ multiplex PCR; TCRdb's copy keeps in-frame clones and lacks some. The sample consists of about 79,000 clones, over 75% of them appearing once. The sequencing used CD4+ or CD8+ T cells sorted from blood, collected in a trial of the OX40 agonist ivuxolimab. Receptors were obtained from an adult with an advanced solid tumor such as melanoma, head and neck, liver or kidney cancer. The CDR3 runs from the conserved cysteine through the conserved F or W. D genes are given only for firm matches. Clone sizes are given selectively: once, few, many, or a class where the clone is expanded.

>TRBV9|TRBJ1-3|.|.
TGTGCCAGCAGCGTAGGTCCAGGGAACGGAAACACCATATATTTT
CASSVGPGNGNTIYF
>TRBV10-3|TRBJ1-4|.|.
TGTGCCATCAGTCAGGAGAGGGGAACTAATGAAAAACTGTTTTTT
CAISQERGTNEKLFF
>TRBV11-2|TRBJ2-5|.|.
TGTGCCAGCAGCCCCGTTTCCGGGGTTCTGGGTTTAGAGACCCAGTACTTC
CASSPVSGVLGLETQYF
>TRBV5-6|TRBJ2-7|.|.
TGTGCCAGCAGCTTTAGGCTCTACGAGCAGTACTTC
CASSFRLYEQYF
>TRBV28|TRBJ1-4|.|.
TGTGCCAGCAGCCGTCTAACAGGGATTTCTAATGAAAAACTGTTTTTT
CASSRLTGISNEKLFF
>TRBV11-2|TRBJ1-1|.|TRBD1
TGTGCCAGCAGCTTTTTGGACAGGGAAACTGAAGCTTTCTTT
CASSFLDRETEAFF
>TRBV5-5|TRBJ2-5|.|TRBD2
TGTGCCAGCAGCAGGCAACTAGCGGAGATCCAAGAGACCCAGTACTTC
CASSRQLAEIQETQYF
>TRBV25-1|TRBJ1-6|.|.
TGTGCCAGCAGTGAATCAGTTACGGTATATAATTCACCCCTCCACTTT
CASSESVTVYNSPLHF
>TRBV29-1|TRBJ2-2|.|TRBD2
TGCAGCGTTGGGGCTAGCGGGAGGGCCAACACCGGGGAGCTGTTTTTT
CSVGASGRANTGELFF
>TRBV5-1|TRBJ2-3|once|TRBD2
TGCGCCAGCAGTCTCGCGGGAGTGGCAGATACGCAGTATTTT
CASSLAGVADTQYF
>TRBV5-1|TRBJ2-7|.|.
TGCGCCAGTGGGTCTTCCTACGAGCAGTACTTC
CASGSSYEQYF
>TRBV30|TRBJ1-2|.|.
TGTGCCTGGAGTCCATCCCAGGGCTATGGCTACACCTTC
CAWSPSQGYGYTF
>TRBV27|TRBJ1-5|.|.
TGTGCCAGCAGTTTTGGGGCAGCTACCAATCAGCCCCAGCATTTT
CASSFGAATNQPQHF
>TRBV5-1|TRBJ2-3|.|.
TGCGCCAGCAGCTGGACTCCTTCGGACGATACGCAGTATTTT
CASSWTPSDDTQYF
>TRBV19|TRBJ2-3|few|TRBD2
TGTGCCAGTAGTAGTCCGGGACTAGCGGGAAGAAACACAGATACGCAGTATTTT
CASSSPGLAGRNTDTQYF
>TRBV27|TRBJ1-2|few|TRBD1
TGTGCCAGCGGACAGGAGAGGGGTGGCTACACCTTC
CASGQERGGYTF
>TRBV11-3|TRBJ2-7|.|TRBD2
TGTGCCAGCAGCCCCGATGGGACTAGCGGAACCTACGAGCAGTACTTC
CASSPDGTSGTYEQYF
>TRBV11-3|TRBJ2-7|.|TRBD2
TGTGCCAGCAGCTTAGCGGGAGGTACCTACGAGCAGTACTTC
CASSLAGGTYEQYF
>TRBV6-1|TRBJ2-7|few|.
TGTGCCAGCAGTGAACTTCGAGGGAGCTCCTACGAGCAGTACTTC
CASSELRGSSYEQYF
>TRBV4-2|TRBJ2-1|.|.
TGTGCCAGCAGCCAAGATACGGACTACAATGAGCAGTTCTTC
CASSQDTDYNEQFF
>TRBV19|TRBJ2-1|.|TRBD2
TGTGCCAGTAAGGAGCGGGGAAACAATGAGCAGTTCTTC
CASKERGNNEQFF
>TRBV5-1|TRBJ1-5|once|.
TGCGCCAGCAGCTTGTCCGGTTCTGTGTCTCAGCCCCAGCATTTT
CASSLSGSVSQPQHF
>TRBV19|TRBJ2-7|.|TRBD2
TGTGCCAGTAGGGCCGGGACTAGCGACGAGCAGTACTTC
CASRAGTSDEQYF
>TRBV18|TRBJ1-5|.|.
TGTGCCAGCTCACCAAGTCCCGGGACTAAGGAGCCCCAGCATTTT
CASSPSPGTKEPQHF
>TRBV4-1|TRBJ1-1|.|.
TGCGCCAGCAGCCAAGATCACGGGGGTAAGAACACTGAAGCTTTCTTT
CASSQDHGGKNTEAFF
>TRBV7-9|TRBJ1-1|once|.
TGTGCCACCAGCAGGGGATCCCTCACTGAAGCTTTCTTT
CATSRGSLTEAFF
>TRBV4-2|TRBJ2-4|.|.
TGTGCCAGCAGCCAAGTTGGGGAGTACAAAAACATTCAGTACTTC
CASSQVGEYKNIQYF
>TRBV7-7|TRBJ2-1|.|TRBD2
TGTGCTAGCAGCTTAGGTCTAGCGGGAGGAAATGAGCAGTTCTTC
CASSLGLAGGNEQFF
>TRBV7-6|TRBJ2-5|.|TRBD1
TGTGCCAGCAGCGCCGGGACAGGAAAAGAGACCCAGTACTTC
CASSAGTGKETQYF
>TRBV29-1|TRBJ2-5|once|.
TGCAGCGTTGAAGCGCAGGGCCCAAGAGACCGGTACTTC
CSVEAQGPRDRYF
>TRBV19|TRBJ1-2|.|.
TGTGCCACGCTCCGGGGTAACTATGGCTACACCTTC
CATLRGNYGYTF
>TRBV7-6|TRBJ2-3|.|TRBD2
TGTGCCAGCAGCCCTAGCGGGAGCCCCAACACGGATACGCAGTATTTT
CASSPSGSPNTDTQYF
>TRBV19|TRBJ2-7|.|.
TGTGCCAGTAGTATACCTCCCTACGAGCAGTACTTC
CASSIPPYEQYF
>TRBV19|TRBJ2-7|.|TRBD2
TGTGCCAGTAGTATGTTTGGCGGGAGAGCCGAGCAGTACTTC
CASSMFGGRAEQYF
>TRBV5-5|TRBJ1-4|.|.
TGTGCCAGCAGCTTGCAGGGTAGGGACTCAGGTGCAACTAATGAAAAACTGTTTTTT
CASSLQGRDSGATNEKLFF
>TRBV5-4|TRBJ2-7|.|.
TGTGCCAGCAGCTTGGGGGGCGGACTACCCTACGAGCAGTACTTC
CASSLGGGLPYEQYF
>TRBV30|TRBJ1-2|.|.
TGTGCCTGGAGTCCGGGGACGGACCGGGGCTACACCTTC
CAWSPGTDRGYTF
>TRBV5-1|TRBJ1-4|.|.
TGCGCCAGCAAGTCGGGGGCAACTAATGAAAAACTGTTTTTT
CASKSGATNEKLFF
>TRBV2|TRBJ1-2|few|TRBD1
TGTGCCAGCAGTACAGGGGACTATGGCTACACCTTC
CASSTGDYGYTF
>TRBV9|TRBJ2-1|.|.
TGTGCCAGCAGCGTAGCCGGGACTTCCCTCTCTGGCTCCTACAATGAGCAGTTCTTC
CASSVAGTSLSGSYNEQFF
>TRBV19|TRBJ1-5|.|.
TGTGCCAGTAGTATAGATTCCGGGGGATCCGGCAATCAGCCCCAGCATTTT
CASSIDSGGSGNQPQHF
>TRBV20-1|TRBJ2-2|few|.
TGCAGTGCTAGTGACACCGGGGAGCTGTTTTTT
CSASDTGELFF
>TRBV6-1|TRBJ2-7|.|TRBD2
TGTGCCAGCAGTAAGCGGGAGCTACACGAGCAGTACTTC
CASSKRELHEQYF
>TRBV29-1|TRBJ2-5|.|TRBD2
TGCAGCGCCCTTCGTAGCGGGGGGGGAGAGACCCAGTACTTC
CSALRSGGGETQYF
>TRBV6-1|TRBJ2-3|.|TRBD1
TGTGCCACACGTCCGGGACAGGCACCCGATACGCAGTATTTT
CATRPGQAPDTQYF
>TRBV19|TRBJ1-4|.|.
TGTGCCAGTAGTATAAGGGGCGCGGGTGGTGAAAAACTGTTTTTT
CASSIRGAGGEKLFF
>TRBV7-7|TRBJ2-1|.|TRBD1
TGTGCTAGCAGCAGACAGGGGGGCTCCTACAATGAGCAGTTCTTC
CASSRQGGSYNEQFF
>TRBV28|TRBJ1-4|.|TRBD1
TGTGCCAGCACGCGGGACAGCCATGAAAAACTGTTTTTT
CASTRDSHEKLFF
>TRBV10-3|TRBJ1-2|.|TRBD1
TGTGCCATCAGGGGGACAGGGATCTATGGCTACACCTTC
CAIRGTGIYGYTF
>TRBV7-9|TRBJ1-5|.|.
TGTGCCAGCAGCTTATTTGGCAGGGCCCCTGGTAGCAATCAGCCCCAGCATTTT
CASSLFGRAPGSNQPQHF
>TRBV2|TRBJ1-2|.|.
TGTGCCTCTTCAACCCAGATTATCTATGGCTACACCTTC
CASSTQIIYGYTF
>TRBV6-1|TRBJ1-4|.|.
TGTGCCAGCAGTGAATTGGGGGCTATGGCTGAAAAACTGTTTTTT
CASSELGAMAEKLFF
>TRBV7-2|TRBJ2-1|.|.
TGTGCCAGCAGCGGCCGTCGGAGCTCCTACAATGAGCAGTTCTTC
CASSGRRSSYNEQFF
>TRBV23-1|TRBJ1-4|few|.
TGCGCCAGCAGTCGTAAATTGGGGGGGGAGCTAGGTGAAAAACTGTTTTTT
CASSRKLGGELGEKLFF